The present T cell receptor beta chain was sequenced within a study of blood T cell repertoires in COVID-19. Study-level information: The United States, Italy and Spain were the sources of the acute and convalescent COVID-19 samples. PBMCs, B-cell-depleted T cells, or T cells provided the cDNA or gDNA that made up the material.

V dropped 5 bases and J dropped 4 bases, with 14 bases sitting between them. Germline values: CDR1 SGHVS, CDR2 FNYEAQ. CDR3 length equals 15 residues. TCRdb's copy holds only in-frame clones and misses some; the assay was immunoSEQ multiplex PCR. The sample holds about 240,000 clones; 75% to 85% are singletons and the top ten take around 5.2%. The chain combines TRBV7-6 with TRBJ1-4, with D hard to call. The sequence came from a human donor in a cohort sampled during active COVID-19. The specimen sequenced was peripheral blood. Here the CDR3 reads CASSDLKGGNEKLFF. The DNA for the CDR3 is TGTGCCAGCAGCGACTTAAAGGGAGGTAATGAAAAACTGTTTTTT.